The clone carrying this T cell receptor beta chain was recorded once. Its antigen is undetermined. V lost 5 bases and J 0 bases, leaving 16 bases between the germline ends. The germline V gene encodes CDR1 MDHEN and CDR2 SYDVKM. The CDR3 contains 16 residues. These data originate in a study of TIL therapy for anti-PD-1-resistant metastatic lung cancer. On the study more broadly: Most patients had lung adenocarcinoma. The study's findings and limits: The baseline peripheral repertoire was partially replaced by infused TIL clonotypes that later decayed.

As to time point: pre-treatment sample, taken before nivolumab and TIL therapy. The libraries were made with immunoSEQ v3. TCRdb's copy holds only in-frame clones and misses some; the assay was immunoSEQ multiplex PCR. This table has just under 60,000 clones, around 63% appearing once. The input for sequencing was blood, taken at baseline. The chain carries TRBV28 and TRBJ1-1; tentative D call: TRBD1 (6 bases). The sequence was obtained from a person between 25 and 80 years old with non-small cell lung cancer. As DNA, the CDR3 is TGTGCCAGCAGTCCCCGGACAGACTTAATGAACACTGAAGCTTTCTTT. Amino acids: CASSPRTDLMNTEAFF.